This T cell receptor (beta chain) came from a study of CD8+CD57+ T cells in acquired aplastic anemia. Study at large: Sorting CD4+ and CD8+ cells gave DNA averaging approximately 3 ug.

The germline V gene has CDR1 ENHRY and CDR2 SYGVKD. J was trimmed by 3 bases and V by 7 bases; bases with no gene match: 8. This CDR3 region has 16 residues. The template used for profiling TCR beta VDJ and CDR3 was genomic DNA. A single record per CDR3 protein comes from TCRdb applying MiXCR to the reads. Of under 200,000 distinct CDR3 sequences in the sample, around 48% were seen once. It was patients with CD8+CD57+ cell expansion by flow cytometry who were chosen for sequencing. The cohort consisted entirely of patients having severe acquired aplastic anemia. Input material: sorted CD4+, CD8+, or CD8+CD57+ T cells (not recorded which) from PBMCs. This TCR derives from a human donor with aplastic anemia. The chain carries TRBV10-3 and TRBJ2-7, with 14 bases fitting TRBD2. Here the CDR3 reads CAIKPGTSGSGYEQYF. The CDR3 DNA follows: TGTGCCATCAAACCAGGGACTAGCGGGAGTGGCTACGAGCAGTACTTC.